This T cell receptor beta chain came from a study of blood T cell repertoires in COVID-19. Study background: The United States, Italy and Spain supplied acute and convalescent COVID-19 samples. Sources were T cells, B-cell-depleted T cells, or PBMCs; the material itself was cDNA or gDNA.

Trimming took 4 bases from V and 4 from J; bases not matched to a gene: 6. Germline CDR1 MNHEY, CDR2 SVGAGI. There are 16 residues in the CDR3. In the original processing: Cell counts per sample came from amplifying reference gene primers. Profiling relied on immunoSEQ multiplex PCR, and the TCRdb table lists in-frame clones only, not all of them. V and J calls and clone size are those listed in that table; D and trimming were worked out from the DNA. Of about 280,000 clones in the sample, about 82% were seen once. The chain is built from TRBV6-5 and TRBJ1-6, with 8 bases that match TRBD1. The clonotype comes from a man aged 45-65 years with active or convalescent COVID-19. The sequencing sample was made of peripheral blood. The CDR3 coding sequence is TGTGCCAGCAGTTCCCGGAGGGACAGGTATAATTCACCCCTCCACTTT. Translated: CASSSRRDRYNSPLHF.